The entry below gives a single T cell receptor beta chain sequence along with its context. The data stem from a study of control samples from healthy donors and cancer patients. Clones were sequenced by immunoSEQ multiplex PCR, and TCRdb holds only the in-frame ones, with some missing. The sample records about 140,000 clones, about 85% being singletons. J lost 8 bases, V lost 7 bases, and 16 bases had no gene match. The CDR3 extends over 16 amino acids. Germline loops: CDR1 MGHDK, CDR2 SYGVNS. V gene TRBV25-1 combines with J gene TRBJ2-1; TRBD2 aligns across 8 bases. Sequencing input: blood. The origin of this receptor is a woman in her 30s in good health. The CDR3 sequence: CASTPGGPAGADEQFF. DNA of the CDR3: TGTGCCAGCACCCCTGGGGGTCCAGCGGGAGCGGATGAGCAGTTCTTC.